A selection of T cell receptor beta chains follows, all from one sample in a study of blood T cell repertoires in COVID-19. Clones were sequenced by immunoSEQ multiplex PCR, and TCRdb holds only the in-frame ones, with some missing. The table shows about 53,000 clones, with about three quarters occurring only once. What was sequenced was peripheral blood. The receptors shown here come from a man aged 65 to 85 with active or convalescent COVID-19. Both conserved end residues are part of each CDR3. D genes are given only for firm matches. Some rows mark clone size as missing; the rest say once, few, many or name a class of expanded clone.

clone size: NA; J gene: TRBJ1-4; D gene: TRBD1; V gene: TRBV28; CDR3 DNA: TGTGCCAGCAGTTCCCGACAGGGGGGGCTTGAAAAACTGTTTTTT; CDR3 protein: CASSSRQGGLEKLFF
clone size: few; J gene: TRBJ1-2; D gene: TRBD1; V gene: TRBV10-3; CDR3 DNA: TGTGCCACCCGACAGGGTGACTATGGCTACACCTTC; CDR3 protein: CATRQGDYGYTF
clone size: NA; J gene: TRBJ1-6; D gene: TRBD1; V gene: TRBV16; CDR3 DNA: TGTGCCAGCAGCGGACAGGGCCGTGATTCACCCCTCCACTTT; CDR3 protein: CASSGQGRDSPLHF
clone size: NA; J gene: TRBJ2-3; D gene: NA; V gene: TRBV30; CDR3 DNA: TGTGCCTGGAGTAAATCATACACCATCACAGATACGCAGTATTTT; CDR3 protein: CAWSKSYTITDTQYF
clone size: NA; J gene: TRBJ2-1; D gene: NA; V gene: TRBV24-1; CDR3 DNA: TGTGCCACCAGTAAGGGCGGGACTTACAATGAGCAGTTCTTC; CDR3 protein: CATSKGGTYNEQFF
clone size: NA; J gene: TRBJ2-3; D gene: NA; V gene: TRBV30; CDR3 DNA: TGTGCCTGGAGCGGGTGGGGCAGAGTTGATACGCAGTATTTT; CDR3 protein: CAWSGWGRVDTQYF
clone size: NA; J gene: TRBJ2-5; D gene: NA; V gene: TRBV7-7; CDR3 DNA: TGTGCCAGCAGCCCTGGTCGGGGTGAGACCCAGTACTTC; CDR3 protein: CASSPGRGETQYF
clone size: NA; J gene: TRBJ1-2; D gene: TRBD1; V gene: TRBV5-1; CDR3 DNA: TGCGCCAGCAGCTTGGTTATAGGGGGCGCGGAAGGCTACACCTTC; CDR3 protein: CASSLVIGGAEGYTF
clone size: few; J gene: TRBJ1-5; D gene: TRBD1; V gene: TRBV27; CDR3 DNA: TGTGCCAGCAGTTTAAGTCAGGGGGTTCAGCCCCAGCATTTT; CDR3 protein: CASSLSQGVQPQHF
clone size: NA; J gene: TRBJ1-5; D gene: NA; V gene: TRBV9; CDR3 DNA: TGTGCCAGCAGCGTAGAAGGGAGAGCAAATCAGCCCCAGCATTTT; CDR3 protein: CASSVEGRANQPQHF
clone size: NA; J gene: TRBJ1-5; D gene: NA; V gene: TRBV12-2; CDR3 DNA: TGTGCAAGTCGCTTTGACGGGAATCAGCCCCAGCATTTT; CDR3 protein: CASRFDGNQPQHF
clone size: NA; J gene: TRBJ2-5; D gene: NA; V gene: TRBV6-5; CDR3 DNA: TGTGCCAGCAGTCCTACAGGGAGAGAGACCCAGTACTTC; CDR3 protein: CASSPTGRETQYF
clone size: NA; J gene: TRBJ2-1; D gene: TRBD2; V gene: TRBV5-1; CDR3 DNA: TGCGCCAGCAGAAATACCGGGGGGGCTGACAATGAGCAGTTCTTC; CDR3 protein: CASRNTGGADNEQFF
clone size: NA; J gene: TRBJ2-5; D gene: TRBD1; V gene: TRBV14; CDR3 DNA: TGTGCCAGCAGCCACCCAGGGGGAAGGGAGACCCAGTACTTC; CDR3 protein: CASSHPGGRETQYF
clone size: few; J gene: TRBJ1-1; D gene: TRBD1; V gene: TRBV28; CDR3 DNA: TGTGCCAGCAGTTTAAGTAGGGGCCGGGACAGGGGACAGGAGGTCGCACCGAACACTGAAGCTTTCTTT; CDR3 protein: CASSLSRGRDRGQEVAPNTEAFF
clone size: NA; J gene: TRBJ1-5; D gene: TRBD1; V gene: TRBV28; CDR3 DNA: TGTGCCAGCAGTTTAGTTAAGGGGGCCCATCAGCCCCAGCATTTT; CDR3 protein: CASSLVKGAHQPQHF
clone size: once; J gene: TRBJ2-7; D gene: TRBD2; V gene: TRBV30; CDR3 DNA: TGTGCCTGGAGTGTACAGGCTAGCGGGGGGGGGCAGTACTTC; CDR3 protein: CAWSVQASGGGQYF
clone size: NA; J gene: TRBJ2-2; D gene: TRBD2; V gene: TRBV6-1; CDR3 DNA: TGTGCCAGCAGTGTCACACTAGCGGGAGAGACCGGGGAGCTGTTTTTT; CDR3 protein: CASSVTLAGETGELFF
clone size: many; J gene: TRBJ2-3; D gene: TRBD2; V gene: TRBV7-6; CDR3 DNA: TGTGCCAGCAGCTTAGACAGCGGGGGGTGGTCAGATACGCAGTATTTT; CDR3 protein: CASSLDSGGWSDTQYF
clone size: NA; J gene: TRBJ1-5; D gene: TRBD1; V gene: TRBV27; CDR3 DNA: TGTGCCAGCAGTTTCGGACAGGGCGCCAATCAGCCCCAGCATTTT; CDR3 protein: CASSFGQGANQPQHF
clone size: NA; J gene: TRBJ1-1; D gene: TRBD1; V gene: TRBV30; CDR3 DNA: TGTGCCTGGAGTCACAGGGGCTTGGGCACTGAAGCTTTCTTT; CDR3 protein: CAWSHRGLGTEAFF
clone size: few; J gene: TRBJ2-3; D gene: NA; V gene: TRBV2; CDR3 DNA: TGTGCCAGCAGTGAAGGTGGGCAGTCCACGCAGTATTTT; CDR3 protein: CASSEGGQSTQYF
clone size: few; J gene: TRBJ1-2; D gene: NA; V gene: TRBV6-5; CDR3 DNA: TGTGCCAGCAGCTCAAAGCTGGGGGCAAACTATGGCTACACCTTC; CDR3 protein: CASSSKLGANYGYTF
clone size: NA; J gene: TRBJ2-1; D gene: TRBD2; V gene: TRBV12-5; CDR3 DNA: TGTGCTAGTGTTCGAGGCGGGACTAGCGGGGGGGATGGGGAGCAGTTCTTC; CDR3 protein: CASVRGGTSGGDGEQFF
clone size: NA; J gene: TRBJ1-1; D gene: NA; V gene: TRBV9; CDR3 DNA: TGTGCCAGCAGCGTAAACGATGGGGGCTACACTGAAGCTTTCTTT; CDR3 protein: CASSVNDGGYTEAFF
clone size: NA; J gene: TRBJ1-5; D gene: TRBD1; V gene: TRBV3-1/TRBV3-2; CDR3 DNA: TGTGCCAGCAGCCAAGATTACAGGGGGTTCAATCAGCCCCAGCATTTT; CDR3 protein: CASSQDYRGFNQPQHF
clone size: NA; J gene: TRBJ1-1; D gene: NA; V gene: TRBV7-9; CDR3 DNA: TGTGCCAGCACCCAAGCTTACACCGCGGGAATGTATGAAGCTTTCTTT; CDR3 protein: CASTQAYTAGMYEAFF
clone size: NA; J gene: TRBJ1-2; D gene: NA; V gene: TRBV7-2; CDR3 DNA: TGTGCCAGCAGCTTAATCGAGGGAGGCTTTCGCCATGGCTACACCTTC; CDR3 protein: CASSLIEGGFRHGYTF
clone size: NA; J gene: TRBJ1-3; D gene: NA; V gene: TRBV6-1; CDR3 DNA: TGTGCCAGCAGTGATCTCAGGGGAAACACCATATATTTT; CDR3 protein: CASSDLRGNTIYF
clone size: NA; J gene: TRBJ2-7; D gene: TRBD1; V gene: TRBV3-1/TRBV3-2; CDR3 DNA: TGTGCCAGCAGCCAACGACGGGGACAGGGGGCGCCCCAGGACCTCTACGAGCAGTACTTC; CDR3 protein: CASSQRRGQGAPQDLYEQYF
clone size: NA; J gene: TRBJ1-1; D gene: NA; V gene: TRBV14; CDR3 DNA: TGTGCCAGCAGCCAAGTAAGGGAAGGGGCAGCTTTCTTT; CDR3 protein: CASSQVREGAAFF
clone size: NA; J gene: TRBJ1-4; D gene: TRBD1; V gene: TRBV7-8; CDR3 DNA: TGTGCCAGCAGCCGGGACAGTAATGAAAAACTGTTTTTT; CDR3 protein: CASSRDSNEKLFF
clone size: NA; J gene: TRBJ1-2; D gene: NA; V gene: TRBV11-3; CDR3 DNA: TGTGCCAGCAGCTCTCCCGGGATTCGAGGGAACTATGGCTACACCTTC; CDR3 protein: CASSSPGIRGNYGYTF
clone size: NA; J gene: TRBJ1-5; D gene: NA; V gene: TRBV20-1; CDR3 DNA: TGCAGTGCTAGTCGGCAGGGGCTCGATCAGCCCCAGCATTTT; CDR3 protein: CSASRQGLDQPQHF
clone size: NA; J gene: TRBJ2-2; D gene: NA; V gene: TRBV6-5; CDR3 DNA: TGTGCCAGCACGTTAACAATCGGGGAGCTGTTTTTT; CDR3 protein: CASTLTIGELFF
clone size: NA; J gene: TRBJ1-5; D gene: NA; V gene: TRBV28; CDR3 DNA: TGTGCCAGCAGCCCCCGAGGCGGGGAGTGGAAGCCCCAGCATTTT; CDR3 protein: CASSPRGGEWKPQHF
clone size: NA; J gene: TRBJ2-1; D gene: TRBD2; V gene: TRBV7-2; CDR3 DNA: TGTGCCAGCAGCTTACTACTAGCGGGGGGGTACTACAATGAGCAGTTCTTC; CDR3 protein: CASSLLLAGGYYNEQFF
clone size: NA; J gene: TRBJ1-5; D gene: TRBD1; V gene: TRBV6-5; CDR3 DNA: TGTGCCAGCAGTACGACAGGGTATAGCAATCAGCCCCAGCATTTT; CDR3 protein: CASSTTGYSNQPQHF
clone size: NA; J gene: TRBJ1-3; D gene: NA; V gene: TRBV6-1; CDR3 DNA: TGTGCCAGCAGTGATACGGGACTCAAACCTGGAAACACCATATATTTT; CDR3 protein: CASSDTGLKPGNTIYF
clone size: NA; J gene: TRBJ2-3; D gene: TRBD2; V gene: TRBV5-1; CDR3 DNA: TGCGCCAGCAGCTTGGTCGGCGGGAGAATAACAGATACGCAGTATTTT; CDR3 protein: CASSLVGGRITDTQYF
clone size: NA; J gene: TRBJ2-1; D gene: NA; V gene: TRBV11-3; CDR3 DNA: TGTGCCAGCAGCTTAGATGGGAGGACGCACCCTCGGCGGAATGAGCAGTTCTTC; CDR3 protein: CASSLDGRTHPRRNEQFF
clone size: NA; J gene: TRBJ1-2; D gene: NA; V gene: TRBV2; CDR3 DNA: TGTGCCAGCAGTGGAGCCGGACAGTATGGCTACACCTTC; CDR3 protein: CASSGAGQYGYTF
clone size: NA; J gene: TRBJ1-1; D gene: NA; V gene: TRBV7-9; CDR3 DNA: TGTGCCAGCAGCTTAACAGGTCAAATGAACACTGAAGCTTTCTTT; CDR3 protein: CASSLTGQMNTEAFF
clone size: NA; J gene: TRBJ1-5; D gene: NA; V gene: TRBV7-9; CDR3 DNA: TGTGCCAGCAGCTTAGATATTCAGCCCCAGCATTTT; CDR3 protein: CASSLDIQPQHF
clone size: few; J gene: TRBJ1-2; D gene: NA; V gene: TRBV19; CDR3 DNA: TGTGCCAGTAGCAGGGTAGGGTATGGCTACACCTTC; CDR3 protein: CASSRVGYGYTF
clone size: NA; J gene: TRBJ2-3; D gene: NA; V gene: TRBV20-1; CDR3 DNA: TGCAGTGCTCCCATCGGGACACAGCAGTATTTT; CDR3 protein: CSAPIGTQQYF
clone size: once; J gene: TRBJ1-6; D gene: NA; V gene: TRBV25-1; CDR3 DNA: TGTGCCAGCACCGGGGGGAGCTCCTATAATTCACCCCTCCACTTT; CDR3 protein: CASTGGSSYNSPLHF
clone size: NA; J gene: TRBJ2-5; D gene: NA; V gene: TRBV24-1; CDR3 DNA: TGTGCCACCAGTGATTTGCAGGGGATCCAAGAGACCCAGTACTTC; CDR3 protein: CATSDLQGIQETQYF
clone size: NA; J gene: TRBJ2-3; D gene: TRBD1; V gene: TRBV5-3; CDR3 DNA: TGTGCCAGAAGCCTCAGGGGGCTCGGCACAGATACGCAGTATTTT; CDR3 protein: CARSLRGLGTDTQYF
clone size: NA; J gene: TRBJ2-3; D gene: NA; V gene: TRBV3-1/TRBV3-2; CDR3 DNA: TGTGCCAGCAGCCTCAGAGGGGCCAGGGGAAAAACAGATACGCAGTATTTT; CDR3 protein: CASSLRGARGKTDTQYF
clone size: NA; J gene: TRBJ1-1; D gene: TRBD1; V gene: TRBV19; CDR3 DNA: TGTGCCAGTAACTGGGACAGGGCTGGGAACACTGAAGCTTTCTTT; CDR3 protein: CASNWDRAGNTEAFF
clone size: NA; J gene: TRBJ2-5; D gene: NA; V gene: TRBV19; CDR3 DNA: TGTGCCAGTAGTATTTGGTTAGCGGAGACCCAGTACTTC; CDR3 protein: CASSIWLAETQYF
clone size: few; J gene: TRBJ1-1; D gene: NA; V gene: TRBV5-1; CDR3 DNA: TGCGCCAGCAGCTTGCGGTCCACAGTGAACACTGAAGCTTTCTTT; CDR3 protein: CASSLRSTVNTEAFF
clone size: NA; J gene: TRBJ1-6; D gene: NA; V gene: TRBV28; CDR3 DNA: TGTGCCAGCAGTTTCGGGAATTCACCCCTCCACTTT; CDR3 protein: CASSFGNSPLHF
clone size: NA; J gene: TRBJ2-7; D gene: TRBD1; V gene: TRBV30; CDR3 DNA: TGTGCCTGGAGTGTAGGGGGCTGGGCTGCAAACTACGAGCAGTACTTC; CDR3 protein: CAWSVGGWAANYEQYF